Detailed here is one T cell receptor (beta chain). Its antigen is currently unknown. The sample belongs to a study of CD8 T cells in ankylosing spondylitis. Study conclusions and caveats: In ankylosing spondylitis blood, a motif of about eight highly homologous TCR beta variants appeared characteristic. With a CD8+ phenotype, disease-linked clones were relatively rare in peripheral blood. Reportedly, significant enrichment of disease-linked clones occurred in matched ankylosing spondylitis synovial fluid.

V trimming: 11 bases; J trimming: 3 bases; junction bases outside the gene matches: 13. The CDR3 extends over 15 amino acids. Germline loops: CDR1 ENHRY, CDR2 SYGVKD. Library preparation for TCR beta used quantitative 5'-RACE with molecular barcodes. Using its own MiXCR run on the 5' RACE reads, TCRdb lists one record per CDR3 protein. Of 500,000 or so distinct CDR3 sequences in the sample, roughly 5.3% were seen once. The material sequenced was blood, either unsorted or a sorted T cell fraction (not recorded which). The chain employs TRBV10-3 and TRBJ1-3; TRBD1 agrees at 7 bases. This clonotype was obtained from a male donor with ankylosing spondylitis. CDR3 coding DNA: TGTGCCTCCCGACGAACAGGGGACCTTGGAAACACCATATATTTT. Its protein product is CASRRTGDLGNTIYF.